A single sample is the source of the 17 T cell receptor beta chains below, sequenced in a study of Ad26.COV2.S vaccination and SARS-CoV-2 variants. Treatment in this sample: some 20 received Ad26.COV2.S at low or high dose, single or two shots; 5 received placebo; per-sample allocation not given. Sampling happened 63 days after the first vaccine or placebo injection. Using immunoSEQ multiplex PCR, the repertoire was profiled, and TCRdb retains in-frame clones only, with some absent. This table has 200,000 to 300,000 clones, around 88% appearing once. Sequenced material: peripheral blood, taken in a trial of Ad26.COV2.S vaccine versus placebo. The receptors originated from a person aged 18 to 59 who received the Ad26.COV2.S COVID-19 vaccine or a placebo.

J is TRBJ1-1 and V is TRBV7-2; D gene uncertain. CDR3 length: 13 amino acids. The germline gives CDR1 SGHTA, CDR2 FQGNSA. The V and J ends lost 5 bases and 1 base respectively, with 8 bases between them. DNA of the CDR3: TGTGCCAGCAGCCGGGCGGGGAACACTGAAGCTTTCTTT. This encodes CASSRAGNTEAFF.

The chain recombines TRBV5-8 with TRBJ1-2; D perhaps matches TRBD1 (6 bases). CDR1 is SGHTS, CDR2 YDEGEE, per germline. This CDR3 spans 15 amino acids. Trimming removed 4 bases from V and 8 bases from J, with 21 bases in between. CDR3 nucleotide sequence: TGTGCCAGCAGCCCGGGGACATCCACCCTAGGGGGCTACACCTTC. Its translation is CASSPGTSTLGGYTF.

The chain uses TRBV27 and TRBJ1-6; D is possibly TRBD1 (6 bases). V was cut by 2 bases and J by 7 bases, with 12 bases left in between. The CDR3 covers 15 residues. Germline lookup yields CDR1 MNHEY and CDR2 SMNVEV (reference sequence). This CDR3 reads CASSLGAGVNSPLHF. In DNA, the CDR3 is TGTGCCAGCAGTTTAGGGGCAGGGGTCAATTCACCCCTCCACTTT.

The V call is TRBV6-5, the J call TRBJ2-7, with unresolved D. Trimming pared 4 bases from V and 7 bases from J, leaving 20 bases between. Germline lookup yields CDR1 MNHEY and CDR2 SVGAGI. The CDR3 loop spans 15 amino acids. The CDR3 DNA follows: TGTGCCAGCAGTTGGGCCCTTAGGCGGCCTTTGGAGCAGTACGTC. Amino acids: CASSWALRRPLEQYV.

The chain uses TRBV4-1 and TRBJ1-3; D gene ambiguous. The CDR3 runs 16 residues. The germline V gene has CDR1 MGHRA and CDR2 YSYEKL. V was trimmed by 0 bases and J by 4 bases, leaving 13 bases between them. The CDR3, as DNA: TGCGCCAGCAGCCAAGAGAACCCCGCCGGCGGAAACACCATATATTTT. Translation: CASSQENPAGGNTIYF.

The V gene is TRBV19, the J gene TRBJ2-1, with 7 bases aligning to TRBD2. Germline trimming cut 1 base from V and 3 bases from J; bases unmatched to any gene: 9. The CDR3 is made up of 17 amino acids. Germline CDR1 and CDR2: LNHDA and SQIVND (reference sequence). CDR3 sequence reads: CASSIVRLADNYNEQFF. As DNA, the CDR3 is TGTGCCAGTAGTATAGTCCGTCTAGCGGACAACTACAATGAGCAGTTCTTC.

CDR3 sequence (DNA): TGTGCCAGCAGCGCTGGGCTAGTCTCTTCCCATGAGCAGTTCTTC. Translating gives CASSAGLVSSHEQFF. This chain links TRBV3-1 (or the pseudogene TRBV3-2) with TRBJ2-1; D is ambiguous. Germline V gene data show CDR1 as LGHDT and CDR2 as YNNKEL (reference sequence). The V and J ends lost 5 bases and 8 bases respectively, with 19 bases between them. CDR3 length: 15 amino acids.

V gene TRBV2 combines with J gene TRBJ1-1, with a possible D match to TRBD1 (6 bases). Trimming cost V 7 bases and J 1 base, with 16 bases left between them. The CDR3 consists of 15 residues. Germline CDR1 is SNHLY and CDR2 is FYNNEI. CDR3 sequence: CASINGGQGNTEAFF. In DNA form, the CDR3 reads TGTGCCAGCATTAACGGGGGGCAGGGGAACACTGAAGCTTTCTTT. Looking up the rest from reference TRBV2 and TRBJ1-1 gives the full variable domain: EPEVTQTPSHQVTQMGQEVILRCVPISNHLYFYWYRQILGQKVEFLVSFYNNEISEKSEIFDDQFSVERPDGSNFTLKIRSTKLEDSAMYFCASINGGQGNTEAFFGQGTRLTVV.

The chain has TRBV28 and TRBJ1-2, with 11 bases fitting TRBD1. Germline values: CDR1 MDHEN, CDR2 SYDVKM. The CDR3 extends over 18 amino acids. Trimming cost V 2 bases and J 7 bases; bases outside gene matches: 15. The CDR3 nucleotides are TGTGCCAGCAGTTTAAGTCCCCGCTTTGGGGGGACAGGGGGTGGCTACACCTTC. The encoded protein is CASSLSPRFGGTGGGYTF.

The chain uses TRBV5-8 and TRBJ2-1; TRBD1 is a possible D gene (6 bases). Trimming removed 10 bases at V and 1 base at J, with 24 bases between. This CDR3 contains 17 residues. CDR1 is SGHTS and CDR2 is YDEGEE in the germline V gene. CDR3 DNA sequence: TGTGCCTCCCTTAAGGGGGAAATCGTCTTGTCCTACAATGAGCAGTTCTTC. It specifies CASLKGEIVLSYNEQFF.

The J gene is TRBJ2-7, the V gene TRBV5-5; TRBD2 matches 9 bases. The CDR3 totals 14 residues. The junction had 0 bases not matched to a gene; V was cut back by 0 bases and J by 2 bases. Germline assignment: CDR1 SGHKS and CDR2 YYEKEE (reference sequence). CDR3 sequence reads: CASSLVAGAYEQYV. DNA of the CDR3: TGTGCCAGCAGCTTGGTAGCGGGAGCCTACGAGCAGTACGTC.

The V call is TRBV4-1, the J call TRBJ2-7, with a possible D match to TRBD1 (5 bases). Germline V gene lookup returns CDR1 MGHRA and CDR2 YSYEKL. The length of the CDR3 is 14 residues. Deletions cut 6 bases from V and 0 bases from J, with 12 bases between. The CDR3 is CASRPRAGSYEQYF. In DNA form, the CDR3 reads TGCGCCAGCAGGCCCAGGGCTGGCTCCTACGAGCAGTACTTC.

This chain uses TRBV7-2 with TRBJ1-4; possible D gene TRBD1, 6 bases. The germline V and J ends were trimmed by 4 bases and 3 bases, with 12 bases remaining between them. The CDR3 has 15 amino acids. The germline CDR1 and CDR2 sequences are SGHTA and FQGNSA. The CDR3 nucleotides read TGTGCCAGCAGCTCTACAGGGACGGCTAATGAAAAACTGTTTTTT. It translates to CASSSTGTANEKLFF. The entire variable domain, with the rest obtained from reference TRBV7-2 and TRBJ1-4, is as follows: GAGVSQSPSNKVTEKGKDVELRCDPISGHTALYWYRQSLGQGLEFLIYFQGNSAPDKSGLPSDRFSAERTGGSVSTLTIQRTQQEDSAVYLCASSSTGTANEKLFFGSGTQLSVL.

This chain links TRBV5-5 with TRBJ1-1, with 10 bases matching TRBD1. J gave up 4 bases and V 6 bases, and 9 bases lay outside the gene matches. In germline, CDR1 is SGHKS, CDR2 YYEKEE (reference sequence). CDR3 length: 15 amino acids. The CDR3 loop reads CASIWTGGLSTEAFF. The DNA for the CDR3 is TGTGCCAGCATCTGGACAGGGGGTTTGAGCACTGAAGCTTTCTTT.

The chain joins TRBV5-1 to TRBJ2-5; unclear D gene. The length of the CDR3 is 14 residues. Germline V gives CDR1 SGHRS, CDR2 YFSETQ. Trimming removed 1 base at V and 2 bases at J, with 9 bases between. CDR3 in DNA: TGCGCCAGCAGCTTGAGTGGGCCACAAGAGACCCAGTACTTC. As protein: CASSLSGPQETQYF.

CDR3 DNA: TGTGCCAGCAGTTTATCGAACCAGGGGGCGAGGGGCAATCAGCCCCAGCATTTT. Its translation: CASSLSNQGARGNQPQHF. The V call is TRBV27, the J call TRBJ1-5; TRBD1 matches at 8 bases. The length of the CDR3 is 18 residues. The V segment lost 0 bases and the J segment 2 bases; nucleotides outside the gene matches: 9. Looked up from germline, CDR1 is MNHEY and CDR2 is SMNVEV (reference sequence).

This clone showed up many times. The rearrangement links TRBV30 to TRBJ2-1; D is ambiguous. Germline V lookup: CDR1 GTSNPN, CDR2 SVGIG (reference sequence). The V gene lost 2 bases and the J gene lost 4 bases, with 15 bases spanning the gap. This CDR3 comprises 15 residues. This chain's CDR3 is CAWSKVNPPYNEQFF. The CDR3 nucleotides are TGTGCCTGGAGTAAGGTAAATCCTCCTTACAATGAGCAGTTCTTC.